The 23 T cell receptor beta chains reported below all come from one sample, sequenced in a study of shared clonotypes between healthy human individuals. Produced via immunoSEQ multiplex PCR; TCRdb's table is partial and in-frame only. The sample includes 2,500,000 or so clones, 80% to 95% seen only once; the top ten take 0.3% to 0.4%. The sequencing input was naive CD4+ T cells from PBMCs. Subset indicated: CD45RA+ positively selected. All receptors come from a man between 18 and 29 years old in good health. Some clones in this sample may be carry-over from other donors' samples.

The gene calls are TRBV2 and TRBJ1-2; TRBD1 might be the D (5 bases). CDR1 is SNHLY, CDR2 FYNNEI, per germline. V was clipped by 1 base and J by 7 bases, with 16 bases between them. The CDR3 loop spans 15 amino acids. The CDR3 spells CASSEDQGNPAGYTF. DNA for the CDR3: TGTGCCAGCAGTGAAGACCAGGGTAACCCTGCTGGCTACACCTTC.

The chain links TRBV18 to TRBJ2-5; D ambiguous. The CDR3 covers 15 residues. Germline lookup yields CDR1 KGHSH and CDR2 LQKENI. The V gene lost 0 bases and the J gene lost 5 bases, with 13 bases spanning the gap. CDR3 sequence: CASSPPTMQGETQYF. CDR3 coding DNA: TGTGCCAGCTCACCACCAACTATGCAAGGGGAGACCCAGTACTTC. The variable domain in full, completed from reference TRBV18 and TRBJ2-5, reads NAGVMQNPRHLVRRRGQEARLRCSPMKGHSHVYWYRQLPEEGLKFMVYLQKENIIDESGMPKERFSAEFPKEGPSILRIQQVVRGDSAAYFCASSPPTMQGETQYFGPGTRLLVL.

The chain has TRBV18 and TRBJ2-1; 8 bases match TRBD2. The germline V gene encodes CDR1 KGHSH and CDR2 LQKENI. The CDR3 extends over 15 amino acids. After removal of 6 bases from V and 7 bases from J, the junction contained 11 bases not matched to a gene. CDR3 in amino acids: CASSPWSQRENEQFF. CDR3 bases: TGTGCCAGCTCCCCATGGTCACAGCGGGAGAATGAGCAGTTCTTC.

In this sample, this clone turned up once. Other DNA sequences from this sample encode an identical CDR3 as well. The rearrangement links TRBV28 to TRBJ2-7; D is undetermined. Germline V gene data show CDR1 as MDHEN and CDR2 as SYDVKM. Trimming cost V 2 bases and J 6 bases, with 5 bases left between them. The CDR3 consists of 11 residues. The CDR3 nucleotides are TGTGCCAGCAGTTTAATTGGCGAGCAGTACTTC. Amino acids: CASSLIGEQYF.

For this clone: The sample has other DNA sequences that encode this CDR3 too. This rearrangement joins TRBV19 to TRBJ2-3, with D maybe TRBD1 (6 bases). CDR3 length: 15 residues. V was trimmed by 3 bases and J by 2 bases, leaving 12 bases between them. Germline V gives CDR1 LNHDA, CDR2 SQIVND (reference sequence). Written as DNA, the CDR3 is TGTGCCAGTAGTATCAGTCCAGGGGCCACAGATACGCAGTATTTT. Amino acid sequence: CASSISPGATDTQYF.

The chain links TRBV9 to TRBJ2-1; 12 bases fit TRBD2. The CDR3 totals 14 residues. The V segment lost 2 bases and the J segment 9 bases; nucleotides outside the gene matches: 3. CDR1 and CDR2 from the germline V gene are SGDLS and YYNGEE. This CDR3 reads CASSVSSGRGEQFF. In DNA, the CDR3 is TGTGCCAGCAGCGTTTCTAGCGGGAGGGGTGAGCAGTTCTTC. Filled out from reference TRBV9 and TRBJ2-1, the complete variable domain reads DSGVTQTPKHLITATGQRVTLRCSPRSGDLSVYWYQQSLDQGLQFLIQYYNGEERAKGNILERFSAQQFPDLHSELNLSSLELGDSALYFCASSVSSGRGEQFFGPGTRLTVL.

The chain is built from TRBV7-6 and TRBJ2-2; possibly TRBD1 or TRBD2 for D (6 bases each). CDR1 is SGHVS and CDR2 is FNYEAQ in the germline V gene. The V end was cut by 3 bases, the J end by 2 bases, with 10 bases between. The CDR3 consists of 15 residues. The CDR3 sequence is CASSFIGGNTGELFF. The CDR3 bases are TGTGCCAGCAGCTTTATCGGGGGCAACACCGGGGAGCTGTTTTTT.

The chain couples TRBV28 to TRBJ1-1, with a weak D call TRBD1 (5 bases). The CDR3 sequence is 15 residues long. The ends were cut back, 8 bases at V and 1 base at J, with 17 bases in the middle. Germline CDR1 and CDR2: MDHEN and SYDVKM. Here the CDR3 reads CASLRAGSPNTEAFF. CDR3 nucleotide sequence: TGTGCCAGCCTCCGAGCAGGGAGTCCGAACACTGAAGCTTTCTTT.

This clone has more than one count but fewer than ten. V usage is TRBV27 and J usage is TRBJ1-2; no firm D call. Germline V gene lookup returns CDR1 MNHEY and CDR2 SMNVEV (reference sequence). Trimming took 3 bases from V and 0 from J, leaving 5 bases between them. This CDR3 spans 13 amino acids. The CDR3 nucleotides read TGTGCCAGCAGTTTTTCGCCTAACTATGGCTACACCTTC. It specifies CASSFSPNYGYTF.

The chain carries TRBV29-1 and TRBJ2-3, with D unclear. The germline CDR1 and CDR2 sequences are SQVTM and ANQGSEA. The CDR3 loop spans 13 amino acids. V was shortened by 3 bases and J by 5 bases, with 12 bases between the two germline ends. In DNA form, the CDR3 reads TGCAGCGTTGAGGACGCGACGCGAGATACGCAGTATTTT. It codes for CSVEDATRDTQYF.

The J gene is TRBJ2-7, the V gene TRBV4-2; D may be TRBD2 (5 bases). Germline CDR1 is LGHNA and CDR2 is YNFKEQ. The CDR3 runs 15 residues. Trimming removed 7 bases from V and 3 bases from J, with 19 bases in between. CDR3 sequence: CASTRSRDYRYEQYF. In DNA form, the CDR3 reads TGTGCCAGCACCCGAAGCCGAGACTACCGCTACGAGCAGTACTTC.

This clone was seen more than once but under ten times. The chain has TRBV10-3 and TRBJ2-7, with 12 bases matching TRBD2. V gave up 0 bases and J gave up 2 bases; unmatched junction bases: 8. The CDR3 has 18 amino acids. Germline CDR1 is ENHRY and CDR2 is SYGVKD. The CDR3 loop is CAISESLVASGRAYEQYF. CDR3 DNA: TGTGCCATCAGTGAGTCGTTAGTCGCTAGCGGGAGGGCCTACGAGCAGTACTTC.

As to this clone: Other DNA sequences from this sample encode an identical CDR3 as well. V gene TRBV19 combines with J gene TRBJ2-6; D may be TRBD1 or TRBD2 (5 bases each). CDR3 size: 14 residues. The V and J ends lost 5 bases and 1 base respectively, with 6 bases between them. Germline V gene sequence: CDR1 LNHDA, CDR2 SQIVND (reference sequence). The CDR3 region is CASSWGSGANVLTF. For the CDR3, the DNA is TGTGCCAGTAGTTGGGGGTCTGGGGCCAACGTCCTGACTTTC.

The rearrangement joins TRBV5-1 to TRBJ2-2; tentatively, D is TRBD1 (5 bases). The ends were cut back, 0 bases at V and 13 bases at J, with 10 bases in the middle. The CDR3 totals 12 residues. Germline loops: CDR1 SGHRS, CDR2 YFSETQ. The CDR3: CASSLGSGRLFF. The CDR3 coding sequence is TGCGCCAGCAGCTTGGGGTCAGGGCGGCTGTTTTTT. Full variable domain (outside the CDR3, taken from reference TRBV5-1 and TRBJ2-2): KAGVTQTPRYLIKTRGQQVTLSCSPISGHRSVSWYQQTPGQGLQFLFEYFSETQRNKGNFPGRFSGRQFSNSRSEMNVSTLELGDSALYLCASSLGSGRLFFGEGSRLTVL.

V is TRBV5-1 and J is TRBJ1-4; maybe TRBD1 (5 bases). Trimming left V 4 bases short and J 2 bases short, with 15 bases between. From germline, CDR1 is SGHRS and CDR2 YFSETQ. The CDR3 covers 16 residues. This CDR3 reads CASSPGAPGTNEKLFF. The CDR3 DNA is TGCGCCAGCAGCCCTGGGGCCCCGGGCACTAATGAAAAACTGTTTTTT.

V and J are TRBV7-3 and TRBJ2-7; 10 bases fit TRBD2. The germline V gene has CDR1 SGHTA and CDR2 FQGTGA. The ends lost 2 bases at V and 7 bases at J; junction bases unmatched: 8. The CDR3 sequence is 15 residues long. CDR3 sequence reads: CASSLGLAGVGEQYF. The CDR3 DNA reads as TGTGCCAGCAGCTTAGGGCTAGCGGGAGTGGGGGAGCAGTACTTC.

The CDR3 sequence: CASSSSDNTPNTEAFF. The CDR3 DNA reads as TGTGCCAGCAGCTCTTCGGACAATACCCCGAACACTGAAGCTTTCTTT. This chain connects TRBV11-3 to TRBJ1-1, with D perhaps matching TRBD1 (5 bases). V was pared by 4 bases and J by 1 base, with 16 bases between. The CDR3 totals 16 residues. The V gene's germline CDR1 is SGHNT and CDR2 YENEEA.

The V gene is TRBV5-6, the J gene TRBJ2-7; TRBD2 might be the D (5 bases). This CDR3 region has 13 residues. Between the trimmed V and J ends, which lost 4 bases and 2 bases, there was a span of 10 bases. Looked up from germline, CDR1 is SGHDT and CDR2 is YYEEEE. This CDR3 is CASSGGSAYEQYF. CDR3 nucleotide sequence: TGTGCCAGCAGCGGCGGGTCCGCCTACGAGCAGTACTTC.

J is TRBJ2-7 and V is TRBV28; 11 bases agree with TRBD2. CDR1 and CDR2 (germline): MDHEN, SYDVKM. This CDR3 region has 16 residues. Trimming cost V 3 bases and J 9 bases; bases outside gene matches: 13. For the CDR3, the DNA is TGTGCCAGCAGTTTGCCTCAGGCTAGCGGGGGGTCGAGGCAGTACTTC. It codes for CASSLPQASGGSRQYF.

This sequence joins TRBV2 and TRBJ2-2; tentatively, D is TRBD1 (7 bases). CDR3 length: 14 amino acids. Germline-derived CDR1 and CDR2 are SNHLY and FYNNEI. Trimming left V 4 bases short and J 4 bases short, with 10 bases between. The CDR3 loop is CASSVRGATGELFF. The CDR3 bases are TGTGCCAGCAGTGTCAGGGGGGCCACCGGGGAGCTGTTTTTT. The complete variable domain, with remaining parts taken from reference TRBV2 and TRBJ2-2, reads EPEVTQTPSHQVTQMGQEVILRCVPISNHLYFYWYRQILGQKVEFLVSFYNNEISEKSEIFDDQFSVERPDGSNFTLKIRSTKLEDSAMYFCASSVRGATGELFFGEGSRLTVL.

This clone has a single count. This rearrangement joins TRBV5-8 to TRBJ1-5; D remains ambiguous. Looked up from germline, CDR1 is SGHTS and CDR2 is YDEGEE. The V end was cut by 3 bases, the J end by 5 bases, with 9 bases between. The CDR3 spans 13 residues. The CDR3 sequence is CASSYSADQPQHF. For the CDR3, the DNA is TGTGCCAGCAGCTACTCCGCGGATCAGCCCCAGCATTTT.

This rearrangement joins TRBV5-1 to TRBJ2-2, with D unresolved. Germline CDR1 and CDR2: SGHRS and YFSETQ. Trimming pared 1 base from V and 2 bases from J, leaving 6 bases between. CDR3 size: 14 residues. CDR3 in DNA: TGCGCCAGCAGCTTGACGTACAACACCGGGGAGCTGTTTTTT. Residues: CASSLTYNTGELFF.

This chain uses TRBV5-1 with TRBJ2-5; the D gene is possibly TRBD1 (5 bases). The end of the DNA aligns better with TRBJ2-7, so the J call may be wrong. The germline V gene has CDR1 SGHRS and CDR2 YFSETQ. CDR3 length equals 15 residues. The CDR3 DNA is TGCGCCAGCAGCTTGGTCGTGGCAGGGTCCTACGAGCAGTACTTC. Its translation is CASSLVVAGSYEQYF.